The present T cell receptor beta chain was sequenced within a study of T-cell memory formation after mild COVID-19 (dated by TCRdb to the early 2020s). With respect to the entire study: Most TCR sequence clusters were specific to one of the two donors. In a couple of donors, T-cell clones that expanded and contracted after mild COVID-19 were tracked by sequencing TCRalpha and TCRbeta repertoires over time. Two young, previously healthy adult volunteers, one female and one male, were included in the cohort. The research as a whole found: Some responding clones were detected in pre-infection memory, suggesting pre-existing cross-reactive memory T cells joined the SARS-CoV-2 response. Only two mild cases were covered by the study, and larger cohorts that include severe cases with pre-infection samples were considered necessary. Whether the second-wave clones peaking on day 37 were SARS-CoV-2 specific was not confirmed. Clones that contracted from day 15 to 85 showed balanced CD4/CD8 phenotypes, whereas a second wave of clones that expanded from day 15 to 37 leaned towards CD4+. Contracting CD4+ clones appeared mostly in the CM and EM memory subsets, whereas CD8+ clones were enriched in EMRA.

With respect to this clonotype: Its specific antigen is unknown. Within one base of it there is no much larger clone, and no base qualities were kept.

The sequencing machine was an Illumina NovaSeq 6000. TCRalpha and TCRbeta cDNA libraries were constructed by 5'RACE with constant-segment primers, with sample barcodes and unique molecular identifiers being introduced. Trizol reagent was used to extract RNA from every sample. Libraries were amplified in two PCR steps, with a second sample barcode and Illumina TruSeq adapters added in the second step. Sequencing of libraries was performed on an Illumina NovaSeq with 2 x 150 bp paired-end reads. The source study handled its data this way. Reads were demultiplexed and collapsed into UMI-guided consensus sequences with migec v1.2.7. With mixcr v2.1.11, UMI consensuses were aligned to TRA and TRB V and J templates and assembled into clonotypes. Clonotypes were classified as expanded or contracted when called significant by both edgeR and NoisET, with noise models trained on biological replicates. For edgeR calls, the cutoffs were a false discovery rate-adjusted p below 0.01 and a log2 fold-change threshold of 1. As an exploratory analysis of dynamics, max-normalized trajectories of the 1000 most abundant clonotypes were examined by PCA with hierarchical clustering. Each responding clone was given a CD4 or CD8 phenotype based on the CD4+ and CD8+ repertoires, which had been sequenced separately. TCRdb cleaned the public reads at Q25 with fastp, built clones with MiXCR and kept in-frame beta chains. Each CDR3 protein gets just one entry, which takes the most common genes and DNA from the rows behind it. TCRdb, rather than the study authors, made the V and J calls. The table for this sample lists about 340,000 distinct CDR3 sequences; 10% to 15% of them were counted only once. Around 21% of the sample is taken by the ten largest.

Spanning cysteine to phenylalanine, the CDR3 consists of 14 amino acids. Just the 42-base CDR3 DNA is kept, in frame starting at base 1. Looking up the germline V gene (reference sequence) yields CDR1 SEHNR and CDR2 FQNEAQ. Relative to germline, V is 5 bases shorter and J is 7 bases shorter, with 12 bases between their ends. PBMCs were isolated by Ficoll-Paque density gradient centrifugation. Recombination linked TRBV7-9 to TRBJ1-6; the D gene cannot be named for sure. Specimen: PBMCs or a T cell subset sorted from them (not recorded which). The receptor's source is a young man who had mild COVID-19 (a few samples of this study predate the infection). The sample titles of this study are shuffled in the database, so cell type and time point are left out; the donor was told from shared clones. The CDR3: CASSPDSRNSPLHF. The nucleotide sequence is TGTGCCAGCAGCCCGGACTCTCGCAATTCACCCCTCCACTTT.